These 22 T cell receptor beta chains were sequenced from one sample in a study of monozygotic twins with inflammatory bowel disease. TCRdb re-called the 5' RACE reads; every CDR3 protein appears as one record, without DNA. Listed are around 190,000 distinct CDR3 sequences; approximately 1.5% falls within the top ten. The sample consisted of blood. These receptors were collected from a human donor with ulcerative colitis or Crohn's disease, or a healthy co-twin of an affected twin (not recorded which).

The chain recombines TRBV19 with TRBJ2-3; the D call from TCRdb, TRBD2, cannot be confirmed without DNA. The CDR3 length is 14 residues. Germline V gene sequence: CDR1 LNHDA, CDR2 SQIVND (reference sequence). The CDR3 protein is CASSKTGRADTQYF.

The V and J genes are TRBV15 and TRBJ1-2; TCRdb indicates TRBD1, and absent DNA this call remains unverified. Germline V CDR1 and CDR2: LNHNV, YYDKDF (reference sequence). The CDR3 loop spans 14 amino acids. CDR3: CATSRPRTRDGYTF.

The CDR3 sequence: CASSESRVDSYGYTF. The rearrangement links TRBV2 to TRBJ1-2; TCRdb lists TRBD1, though no DNA is available to test this call. CDR1 is SNHLY, CDR2 FYNNEI, per germline. The CDR3 covers 15 residues.

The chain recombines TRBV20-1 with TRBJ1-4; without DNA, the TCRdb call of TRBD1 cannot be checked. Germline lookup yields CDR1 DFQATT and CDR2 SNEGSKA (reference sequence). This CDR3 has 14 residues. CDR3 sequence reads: CSAPQGVTNEKLFF.

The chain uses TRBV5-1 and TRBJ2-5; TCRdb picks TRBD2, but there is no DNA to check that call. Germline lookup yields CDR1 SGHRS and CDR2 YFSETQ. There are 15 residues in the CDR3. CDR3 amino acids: CASSLESRAQETQYF.

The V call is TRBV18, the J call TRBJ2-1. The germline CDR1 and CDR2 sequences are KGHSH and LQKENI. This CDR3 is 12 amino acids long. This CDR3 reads CASSSGYNEQFF.

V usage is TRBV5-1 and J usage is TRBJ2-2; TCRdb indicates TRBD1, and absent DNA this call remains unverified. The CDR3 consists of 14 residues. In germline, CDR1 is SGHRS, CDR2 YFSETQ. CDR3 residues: CASSLVQGQGELFF. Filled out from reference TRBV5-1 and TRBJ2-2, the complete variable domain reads KAGVTQTPRYLIKTRGQQVTLSCSPISGHRSVSWYQQTPGQGLQFLFEYFSETQRNKGNFPGRFSGRQFSNSRSEMNVSTLELGDSALYLCASSLVQGQGELFFGEGSRLTVL.

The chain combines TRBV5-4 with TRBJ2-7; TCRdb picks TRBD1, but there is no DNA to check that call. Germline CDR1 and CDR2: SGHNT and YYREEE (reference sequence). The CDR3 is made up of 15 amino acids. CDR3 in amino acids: CASSSPPGQAYEQYF.

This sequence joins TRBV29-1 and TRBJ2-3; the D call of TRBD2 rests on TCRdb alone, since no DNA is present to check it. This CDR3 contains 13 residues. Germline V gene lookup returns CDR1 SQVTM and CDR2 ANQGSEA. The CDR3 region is CSVYSGGADTQYF.

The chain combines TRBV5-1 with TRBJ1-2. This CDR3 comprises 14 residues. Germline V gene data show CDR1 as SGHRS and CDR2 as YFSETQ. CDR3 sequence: CASSLANVNYGYTF.

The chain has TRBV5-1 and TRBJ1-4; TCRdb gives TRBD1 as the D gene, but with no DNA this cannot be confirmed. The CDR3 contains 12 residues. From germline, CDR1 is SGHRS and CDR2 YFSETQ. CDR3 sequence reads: CASSAGKGKLFF.

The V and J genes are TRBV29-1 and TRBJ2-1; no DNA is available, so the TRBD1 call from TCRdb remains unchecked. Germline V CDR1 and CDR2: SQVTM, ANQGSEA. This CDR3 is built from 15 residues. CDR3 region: CSVDGLEWGGKKQFF.

The CDR3 is CASSAGLNEQYF. The chain carries TRBV2 and TRBJ2-7; TCRdb proposes TRBD2, but this gene call is untestable without DNA. Germline CDR1 is SNHLY and CDR2 is FYNNEI. CDR3 length: 12 residues.

This CDR3 reads CASILVRGLREQYF. The V and J genes are TRBV6-1 and TRBJ2-7; TCRdb names TRBD1, which stays unverified in the absence of DNA. The CDR3 contains 14 residues. Germline CDR1 and CDR2: MNHNS and SASEGT.

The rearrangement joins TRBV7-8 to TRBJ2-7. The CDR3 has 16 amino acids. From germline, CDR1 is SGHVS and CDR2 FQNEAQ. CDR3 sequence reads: CASSLGYAESSYEQYF. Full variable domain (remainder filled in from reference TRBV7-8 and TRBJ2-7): GAGVSQSPRYKVAKRGQDVALRCDPISGHVSLFWYQQALGQGPEFLTYFQNEAQLDKSGLPSDRFFAERPEGSVSTLKIQRTQQEDSAVYLCASSLGYAESSYEQYFGPGTRLTVT.

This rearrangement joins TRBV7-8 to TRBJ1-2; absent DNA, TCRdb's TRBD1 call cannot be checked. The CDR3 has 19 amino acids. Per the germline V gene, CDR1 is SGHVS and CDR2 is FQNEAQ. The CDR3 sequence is CASSDKPGQGALPNSGYTF.

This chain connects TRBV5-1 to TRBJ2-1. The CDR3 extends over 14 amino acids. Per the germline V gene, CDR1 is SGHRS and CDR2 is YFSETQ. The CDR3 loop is CASSSGTPYNEQFF.

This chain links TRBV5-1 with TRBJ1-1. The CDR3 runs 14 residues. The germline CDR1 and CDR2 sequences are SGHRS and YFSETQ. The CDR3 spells CASSHDTTTTEAFF.

CDR3 sequence reads: CASSDSGHARGTNEKLFF. V gene TRBV10-1 combines with J gene TRBJ1-4; TCRdb lists TRBD1, though no DNA is available to test this call. Germline V gives CDR1 WNHNN, CDR2 SYGVQD (reference sequence). CDR3 length equals 18 residues.

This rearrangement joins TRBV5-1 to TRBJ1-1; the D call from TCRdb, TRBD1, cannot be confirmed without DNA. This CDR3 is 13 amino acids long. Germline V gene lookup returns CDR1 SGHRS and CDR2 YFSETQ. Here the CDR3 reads CASSVTGHHEAFF.

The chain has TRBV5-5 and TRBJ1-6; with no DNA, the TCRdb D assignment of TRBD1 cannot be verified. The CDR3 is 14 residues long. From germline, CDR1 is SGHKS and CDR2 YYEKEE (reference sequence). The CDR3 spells CASSLDGKHSPLHF.

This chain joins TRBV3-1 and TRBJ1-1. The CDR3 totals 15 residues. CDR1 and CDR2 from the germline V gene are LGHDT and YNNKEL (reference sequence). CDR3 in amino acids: CASSQDDGTGTEAFF.